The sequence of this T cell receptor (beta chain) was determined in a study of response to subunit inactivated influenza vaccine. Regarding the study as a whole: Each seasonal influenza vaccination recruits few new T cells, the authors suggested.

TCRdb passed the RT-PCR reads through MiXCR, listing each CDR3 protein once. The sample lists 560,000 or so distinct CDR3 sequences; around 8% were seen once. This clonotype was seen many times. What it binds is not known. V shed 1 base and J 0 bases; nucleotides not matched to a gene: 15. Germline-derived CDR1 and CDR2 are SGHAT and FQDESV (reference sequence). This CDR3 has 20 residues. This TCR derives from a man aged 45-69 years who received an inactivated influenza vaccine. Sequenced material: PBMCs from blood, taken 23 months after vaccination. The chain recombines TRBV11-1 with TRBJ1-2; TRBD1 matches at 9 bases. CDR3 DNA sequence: TGTGCCAGCAGCTTAGTAAGCCTTTGGGACAGGGAACCGCCTAACTATGGCTACACCTTC. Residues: CASSLVSLWDREPPNYGYTF.